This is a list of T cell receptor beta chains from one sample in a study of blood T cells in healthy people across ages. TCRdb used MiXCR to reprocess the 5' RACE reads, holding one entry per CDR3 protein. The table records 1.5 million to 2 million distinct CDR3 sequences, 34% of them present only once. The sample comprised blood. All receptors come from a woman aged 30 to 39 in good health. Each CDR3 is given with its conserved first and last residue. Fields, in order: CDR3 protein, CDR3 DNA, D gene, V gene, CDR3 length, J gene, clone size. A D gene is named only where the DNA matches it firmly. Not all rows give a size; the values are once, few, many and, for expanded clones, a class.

CDR3 protein: CASSPRSSQGYEQYF; CDR3 DNA: TGTGCCAGCTCACCACGGAGCTCGCAAGGCTACGAGCAGTACTTC; D gene: NA; V gene: TRBV18; CDR3 length: 15; J gene: TRBJ2-7; clone size: few
CDR3 protein: CASRRLARDNEQFF; CDR3 DNA: TGTGCCAGCAGAAGACTAGCGAGAGACAATGAGCAGTTCTTC; D gene: TRBD2; V gene: TRBV6-1; CDR3 length: 14; J gene: TRBJ2-1; clone size: few
CDR3 protein: CASSLGQHSGANVLTF; CDR3 DNA: TGCGCCAGCAGCCTTGGACAGCATTCTGGGGCCAACGTCCTGACTTTC; D gene: NA; V gene: TRBV5-1; CDR3 length: 16; J gene: TRBJ2-6; clone size: NA
CDR3 protein: CASSLPGTGRIEEQYF; CDR3 DNA: TGTGCCAGCAGTTTACCCGGGACAGGGAGGATTGAGGAGCAGTACTTC; D gene: TRBD1; V gene: TRBV28; CDR3 length: 16; J gene: TRBJ2-5; clone size: NA
CDR3 protein: CASSPPGQGIDEQFF; CDR3 DNA: TGTGCCAGCAGCCCCCCTGGACAGGGGATTGATGAGCAGTTCTTC; D gene: TRBD1; V gene: TRBV11-2; CDR3 length: 15; J gene: TRBJ2-1; clone size: NA
CDR3 protein: CASTNVGPLYGYTF; CDR3 DNA: TGTGCCAGCACCAATGTGGGACCCCTTTATGGCTACACCTTC; D gene: NA; V gene: TRBV7-9; CDR3 length: 14; J gene: TRBJ1-2; clone size: NA
CDR3 protein: CASSLGRTVEQFF; CDR3 DNA: TGTGCCAGCAGCTTAGGTAGGACGGTTGAGCAGTTCTTC; D gene: NA; V gene: TRBV7-2; CDR3 length: 13; J gene: TRBJ2-1; clone size: few
CDR3 protein: CASSPPYSQETQYF; CDR3 DNA: TGTGCCAGCTCACCACCGTATTCACAAGAGACCCAGTACTTC; D gene: NA; V gene: TRBV18; CDR3 length: 14; J gene: TRBJ2-5; clone size: once
CDR3 protein: CASSRLAGVLDTQYF; CDR3 DNA: TGTGCCAGCAGCCGACTAGCGGGAGTCCTAGATACGCAGTATTTT; D gene: TRBD2; V gene: TRBV11-2; CDR3 length: 15; J gene: TRBJ2-3; clone size: NA
CDR3 protein: CASSYEGASGANVLTF; CDR3 DNA: TGTGCCAGCAGTTACGAAGGGGCCTCTGGGGCCAACGTCCTGACTTTC; D gene: NA; V gene: TRBV6-2/TRBV6-3; CDR3 length: 16; J gene: TRBJ2-6; clone size: NA
CDR3 protein: CASSWGLAGDSYEQYF; CDR3 DNA: TGTGCCAGCAGTTGGGGGCTAGCGGGAGACTCCTACGAGCAGTACTTC; D gene: TRBD2; V gene: TRBV28; CDR3 length: 16; J gene: TRBJ2-7; clone size: few
CDR3 protein: CASTRSTDYTTEAFF; CDR3 DNA: TGTGCCAGCACCCGGTCGACAGACTATACCACTGAAGCTTTCTTT; D gene: NA; V gene: TRBV27; CDR3 length: 15; J gene: TRBJ1-1; clone size: NA
CDR3 protein: CASSLEAGETYEQYF; CDR3 DNA: TGTGCCAGCAGCTTAGAAGCGGGGGAAACCTACGAGCAGTACTTC; D gene: TRBD2; V gene: TRBV11-2; CDR3 length: 15; J gene: TRBJ2-7; clone size: many
CDR3 protein: CASSFRGHQPQHF; CDR3 DNA: TGTGCCAGCAGTTTCAGGGGGCATCAGCCCCAGCATTTT; D gene: TRBD1; V gene: TRBV12-3/TRBV12-4; CDR3 length: 13; J gene: TRBJ1-5; clone size: NA
CDR3 protein: CAISDLSYEQYF; CDR3 DNA: TGTGCCATCAGTGACCTAAGCTACGAGCAGTACTTC; D gene: NA; V gene: TRBV10-3; CDR3 length: 12; J gene: TRBJ2-7; clone size: NA
CDR3 protein: CASSLQGGFSYEQYF; CDR3 DNA: TGTGCCAGCAGCCTTCAGGGGGGTTTCTCCTACGAGCAGTACTTC; D gene: NA; V gene: TRBV4-2; CDR3 length: 15; J gene: TRBJ2-7; clone size: few
CDR3 protein: CASSSEPGVSGNTIYF; CDR3 DNA: TGCGCCAGCAGCTCCGAGCCAGGGGTTTCTGGAAACACCATATATTTT; D gene: NA; V gene: TRBV5-1; CDR3 length: 16; J gene: TRBJ1-3; clone size: NA
CDR3 protein: CASRTLPSTNYGYTF; CDR3 DNA: TGTGCCAGCCGGACCCTACCCAGCACTAACTATGGCTACACCTTC; D gene: NA; V gene: TRBV2; CDR3 length: 15; J gene: TRBJ1-2; clone size: few
CDR3 protein: CAWSVGYNEQFF; CDR3 DNA: TGTGCCTGGAGCGTCGGCTACAATGAGCAGTTCTTC; D gene: NA; V gene: TRBV30; CDR3 length: 12; J gene: TRBJ2-1; clone size: NA
CDR3 protein: CASSLLRSLGPGHYGYTF; CDR3 DNA: TGTGCCAGCAGTTTATTAAGGTCTTTGGGGCCGGGCCATTATGGCTACACCTTC; D gene: NA; V gene: TRBV27; CDR3 length: 18; J gene: TRBJ1-2; clone size: few
CDR3 protein: CSVGGGRGSTDTQYF; CDR3 DNA: TGCAGCGTGGGGGGGGGTCGGGGAAGCACAGATACGCAGTATTTT; D gene: TRBD2; V gene: TRBV29-1; CDR3 length: 15; J gene: TRBJ2-3; clone size: few
CDR3 protein: CALEGLGGQTQYF; CDR3 DNA: TGTGCCCTCGAGGGGCTCGGTGGTCAGACCCAGTACTTC; D gene: NA; V gene: TRBV30; CDR3 length: 13; J gene: TRBJ2-5; clone size: NA
CDR3 protein: CASSLGVTEQYF; CDR3 DNA: TGTGCCAGCAGCTTGGGAGTAACCGAGCAGTACTTC; D gene: NA; V gene: TRBV5-6; CDR3 length: 12; J gene: TRBJ2-7; clone size: few
CDR3 protein: CASNQENSYNEQFF; CDR3 DNA: TGCGCCAGCAACCAAGAGAACTCGTACAATGAGCAGTTCTTC; D gene: NA; V gene: TRBV4-1; CDR3 length: 14; J gene: TRBJ2-1; clone size: few
CDR3 protein: CVSSLLLGSFYGYTF; CDR3 DNA: TGTGTCAGCAGCTTGCTTCTAGGGTCGTTCTATGGCTACACCTTC; D gene: NA; V gene: TRBV7-3; CDR3 length: 15; J gene: TRBJ1-2; clone size: NA
CDR3 protein: CASSWAGEAVQYF; CDR3 DNA: TGCGCCAGCAGCTGGGCCGGAGAGGCGGTGCAGTACTTC; D gene: NA; V gene: TRBV5-1; CDR3 length: 13; J gene: TRBJ2-4; clone size: NA
CDR3 protein: CAISEKTSVDEQFF; CDR3 DNA: TGTGCCATCAGTGAGAAGACTAGCGTGGATGAGCAGTTCTTC; D gene: TRBD2; V gene: TRBV10-3; CDR3 length: 14; J gene: TRBJ2-1; clone size: NA
CDR3 protein: CASSNSSGGARGNEQFF; CDR3 DNA: TGCGCCAGCAGCAACTCTAGCGGGGGGGCCCGAGGTAATGAGCAGTTCTTC; D gene: TRBD2; V gene: TRBV5-1; CDR3 length: 17; J gene: TRBJ2-1; clone size: NA
CDR3 protein: CASSPDRPGGYTQYF; CDR3 DNA: TGTGCCAGCAGTCCTGACAGACCCGGTGGTTATACGCAGTATTTT; D gene: NA; V gene: TRBV7-9; CDR3 length: 15; J gene: TRBJ2-3; clone size: few
CDR3 protein: CAISGEGGMPYEQYF; CDR3 DNA: TGTGCCATCAGTGGGGAGGGCGGGATGCCCTACGAGCAGTACTTC; D gene: TRBD2; V gene: TRBV10-3; CDR3 length: 15; J gene: TRBJ2-7; clone size: few
CDR3 protein: CTSSVGEDSSNYGYTF; CDR3 DNA: TGTACCAGCAGCGTAGGAGAGGACAGCTCTAACTATGGCTACACCTTC; D gene: NA; V gene: TRBV9; CDR3 length: 16; J gene: TRBJ1-2; clone size: NA
CDR3 protein: CSALLGDNPPETQYF; CDR3 DNA: TGCAGTGCCCTTCTGGGCGACAACCCCCCAGAGACCCAGTACTTC; D gene: NA; V gene: TRBV20-1; CDR3 length: 15; J gene: TRBJ2-5; clone size: NA
CDR3 protein: CSAHTGGDRNQPQHF; CDR3 DNA: TGCAGTGCCCACACAGGGGGCGATCGCAATCAGCCCCAGCATTTT; D gene: TRBD1; V gene: TRBV20-1; CDR3 length: 15; J gene: TRBJ1-5; clone size: few
CDR3 protein: CASNTDTYEQYF; CDR3 DNA: TGCGCCAGCAATACCGACACCTACGAGCAGTACTTC; D gene: NA; V gene: TRBV10-2; CDR3 length: 12; J gene: TRBJ2-7; clone size: few
CDR3 protein: CASKQTGTETGELFF; CDR3 DNA: TGTGCCAGCAAACAGACCGGGACAGAGACCGGGGAGCTGTTTTTT; D gene: TRBD1; V gene: TRBV27; CDR3 length: 15; J gene: TRBJ2-2; clone size: NA
CDR3 protein: CASSGDWEQFF; CDR3 DNA: TGTGCCAGCAGTGGGGACTGGGAGCAGTTCTTC; D gene: NA; V gene: TRBV6-1; CDR3 length: 11; J gene: TRBJ2-1; clone size: NA
CDR3 protein: CASSFSLQEQFF; CDR3 DNA: TGTGCCAGCAGTTTTTCACTCCAGGAGCAGTTCTTC; D gene: NA; V gene: TRBV12-3/TRBV12-4; CDR3 length: 12; J gene: TRBJ2-1; clone size: many
CDR3 protein: CASSVSGLTNYGYTF; CDR3 DNA: TGTGCCAGCAGCGTTAGCGGTTTAACTAACTATGGCTACACCTTC; D gene: NA; V gene: TRBV9; CDR3 length: 15; J gene: TRBJ1-2; clone size: many
CDR3 protein: CASSLATTGGTYNEQFF; CDR3 DNA: TGCGCCAGCAGCTTGGCTACGACAGGGGGCACCTACAATGAGCAGTTCTTC; D gene: TRBD1; V gene: TRBV5-1; CDR3 length: 17; J gene: TRBJ2-1; clone size: few
CDR3 protein: CASSQKDRVNGYTF; CDR3 DNA: TGTGCCAGCAGCCAGAAGGACAGGGTAAATGGCTACACCTTC; D gene: TRBD1; V gene: TRBV3-1; CDR3 length: 14; J gene: TRBJ1-2; clone size: NA
CDR3 protein: CSAKGTSGGWETQYF; CDR3 DNA: TGCAGTGCTAAAGGCACTAGCGGGGGGTGGGAGACCCAGTACTTC; D gene: TRBD2; V gene: TRBV20-1; CDR3 length: 15; J gene: TRBJ2-5; clone size: many
CDR3 protein: CSASRVWDEQFF; CDR3 DNA: TGCAGTGCCTCTAGGGTCTGGGATGAGCAGTTCTTC; D gene: NA; V gene: TRBV20-1; CDR3 length: 12; J gene: TRBJ2-1; clone size: NA
CDR3 protein: CACSGGTGRYEQYF; CDR3 DNA: TGTGCCTGCAGCGGAGGGACAGGGCGCTACGAGCAGTACTTC; D gene: TRBD1; V gene: TRBV7-9; CDR3 length: 14; J gene: TRBJ2-7; clone size: NA
CDR3 protein: CASSSAGGVSYEQYF; CDR3 DNA: TGTGCCAGCAGTTCTGCGGGAGGGGTCTCCTACGAGCAGTACTTC; D gene: TRBD2; V gene: TRBV27; CDR3 length: 15; J gene: TRBJ2-7; clone size: few
CDR3 protein: CSARDPGTGDLYEQYF; CDR3 DNA: TGCAGTGCTAGAGACCCTGGGACAGGTGATCTCTACGAGCAGTACTTC; D gene: TRBD1; V gene: TRBV20-1; CDR3 length: 16; J gene: TRBJ2-7; clone size: few
CDR3 protein: CASSSSGQGTDTQYF; CDR3 DNA: TGTGCCAGCAGCTCCTCGGGACAGGGAACAGATACGCAGTATTTT; D gene: TRBD1; V gene: TRBV5-5; CDR3 length: 15; J gene: TRBJ2-3; clone size: many
CDR3 protein: CASSLAGGIQTQYF; CDR3 DNA: TGTGCCAGCAGCCTAGCGGGAGGTATTCAGACCCAGTACTTC; D gene: TRBD2; V gene: TRBV27; CDR3 length: 14; J gene: TRBJ2-5; clone size: few
CDR3 protein: CASSPFGKTSGIYEQYF; CDR3 DNA: TGTGCCAGCAGCCCCTTCGGGAAGACTAGCGGGATATACGAGCAGTACTTC; D gene: TRBD2; V gene: TRBV11-2; CDR3 length: 17; J gene: TRBJ2-7; clone size: NA
CDR3 protein: CASSLGTQGTEAFF; CDR3 DNA: TGTGCCAGCAGTTTGGGTACGCAGGGCACTGAAGCTTTCTTT; D gene: NA; V gene: TRBV27; CDR3 length: 14; J gene: TRBJ1-1; clone size: NA
CDR3 protein: CASSARGDNQPQHF; CDR3 DNA: TGTGCCAGCAGTGCCCGGGGGGATAATCAGCCCCAGCATTTT; D gene: NA; V gene: TRBV6-1; CDR3 length: 14; J gene: TRBJ1-5; clone size: NA
CDR3 protein: CASSLPPKGLGETQYF; CDR3 DNA: TGTGCCAGCAGCTTACCCCCTAAGGGATTGGGGGAGACCCAGTACTTC; D gene: NA; V gene: TRBV7-9; CDR3 length: 16; J gene: TRBJ2-5; clone size: NA
CDR3 protein: CASRPPGQTNTEAFF; CDR3 DNA: TGCGCCAGCAGGCCTCCGGGACAGACTAACACTGAAGCTTTCTTT; D gene: TRBD1; V gene: TRBV5-1; CDR3 length: 15; J gene: TRBJ1-1; clone size: few
CDR3 protein: CSAMGGMQMAFF; CDR3 DNA: TGCAGTGCCATGGGCGGGATGCAAATGGCTTTCTTT; D gene: NA; V gene: TRBV20-1; CDR3 length: 12; J gene: TRBJ1-1; clone size: NA
CDR3 protein: CASSPFLVGIYEQYF; CDR3 DNA: TGTGCCAGCAGTCCCTTCCTGGTCGGGATCTACGAGCAGTACTTC; D gene: NA; V gene: TRBV27; CDR3 length: 15; J gene: TRBJ2-7; clone size: few
CDR3 protein: CSATATRTSHQETQYF; CDR3 DNA: TGCAGTGCTACAGCGACCCGGACGTCCCACCAAGAGACCCAGTACTTC; D gene: NA; V gene: TRBV20-1; CDR3 length: 16; J gene: TRBJ2-5; clone size: many
CDR3 protein: CASSHPLRAQGTDTQYF; CDR3 DNA: TGCGCCAGCAGCCATCCTCTCCGGGCGCAGGGCACAGATACGCAGTATTTT; D gene: NA; V gene: TRBV4-1; CDR3 length: 17; J gene: TRBJ2-3; clone size: few
CDR3 protein: CASSKAKDQLQHF; CDR3 DNA: TGTGCCAGCAGCAAAGCGAAGGATCAGCTCCAGCATTTT; D gene: NA; V gene: TRBV21-1; CDR3 length: 13; J gene: TRBJ1-5; clone size: NA
CDR3 protein: CSALGGGGHEQFF; CDR3 DNA: TGCAGTGCTTTGGGGGGCGGGGGTCATGAGCAGTTCTTC; D gene: NA; V gene: TRBV20-1; CDR3 length: 13; J gene: TRBJ2-1; clone size: few
CDR3 protein: CASEVRQGANQPQHF; CDR3 DNA: TGTGCCAGCGAGGTGAGACAGGGCGCCAATCAGCCCCAGCATTTT; D gene: TRBD1; V gene: TRBV4-2; CDR3 length: 15; J gene: TRBJ1-5; clone size: few
CDR3 protein: CASSRGSGRETQYF; CDR3 DNA: TGTGCCAGCAGCCGAGGCTCGGGGCGGGAGACCCAGTACTTC; D gene: NA; V gene: TRBV7-8; CDR3 length: 14; J gene: TRBJ2-5; clone size: NA